This T cell receptor (beta chain) was recovered during a study of blood T cell repertoires in COVID-19. As for the study in general: The samples span acute and convalescent COVID-19 from the United States, Italy and Spain. PBMCs, B-cell-depleted T cells, or T cells provided the cDNA or gDNA that made up the material.

This clone was seen more than once but under ten times. Per the original methods: Reference gene primer amplification yielded estimated nucleated cell counts. The data were produced by immunoSEQ multiplex PCR, yet TCRdb's version contains in-frame clones alone and is incomplete. The D gene and trimming were derived from the DNA, and the V and J assignments and clone size from that table. The data hold about 86,000 clones, with 85% observed a single time. The V gene lost 1 base and the J gene lost 5 bases, with 12 bases spanning the gap. Germline V gene data show CDR1 as SNHLY and CDR2 as FYNNEI. The CDR3 is 15 residues long.

The sequencing sample was made of peripheral blood. This clonotype was obtained from a man in his forties or fifties with acute or convalescent COVID-19. The genes are TRBV2 and TRBJ2-1; tentative D call: TRBD2 (6 bases). The CDR3 sequence: CASSEVAGRDNEQFF. CDR3 nucleotide sequence: TGTGCCAGCAGTGAAGTTGCGGGGCGTGACAATGAGCAGTTCTTC.